This T cell receptor beta chain appears in the sequencing data of a study of identical twins. TCRdb recomputed calls from the 5' RACE reads with MiXCR, one row per CDR3 protein. The data contain 500,000 or so distinct CDR3 sequences, roughly a fifth of them singletons. V lost 6 bases and J 5 bases, leaving 16 bases between the germline ends. CDR3 size: 14 residues. The sample was also reused in another study, on T cells expressing NK-cell markers.

This TCR came from a young woman in good health. Sequencing input: CD4+ T cells sorted from blood. V is TRBV12-3 or TRBV12-4 and J is TRBJ1-1, with D uncertain. This CDR3 reads CASSRNGVRTEAFF. The CDR3 region has the DNA TGTGCCAGCAGCCGAAATGGGGTTCGGACTGAAGCTTTCTTT.